This T cell receptor beta chain was found in a study of vaccination and CD4 T cells after COVID-19. Across the study: Stimulation used overlapping spike peptides from SARS-CoV-2, HCoV-NL63, HCoV-OC43 and HCoV-229E.

Specified treatment: approximately 9-day PBMC culture with coronavirus spike peptide pools or control peptides (ViraFEST assay). ViraFEST used peptide pools to expand antigen-specific T cells and subsequently sequenced their TCRs. Healthy recipients of vaccination lacked prior SARS-CoV-2 infection, as evidenced by negative nucleocapsid antibodies both before and after vaccination. Germline values: CDR1 SGDLS, CDR2 YYNGEE. V dropped 0 bases and J dropped 0; count of bases not matched to a gene: 7. This CDR3 contains 18 residues. Points on this clonotype: Antigen specificity is unknown.

Cultured CD4+ T-cell DNA underwent Oncomine TCR Beta short-read sequencing. From the PCR reads, TCRdb called clonotypes with MiXCR, one entry per CDR3 protein. The repertoire has around 25,000 distinct CDR3 sequences, under 70% of them found once; the top ten carry about a sixth. This TCR derives from a human donor who received a COVID-19 vaccine. The V and J genes are TRBV9 and TRBJ2-1; 9 nucleotides align to TRBD2. The material sequenced was CD4+ T cells from blood, cultured in vitro, taken after SARS-CoV-2 vaccination. CDR3 sequence reads: CASSVVASGVSSYNEQFF. The CDR3 region has the DNA TGTGCCAGCAGCGTAGTCGCTAGCGGGGTGAGCTCCTACAATGAGCAGTTCTTC.